This T cell receptor (beta chain) was identified during a study of blood T cell repertoires in COVID-19. On the study more broadly: T cells, B-cell-depleted T cells, or PBMCs provided the cDNA or gDNA that served as material.

Original handling: Nucleated cell number was recorded as an estimate derived from reference gene primer amplification. The method was immunoSEQ multiplex PCR; TCRdb's version includes in-frame clones alone and lacks a portion of them. V and J calls and clone size follow that table, whereas D and trimming were derived from the DNA. The sample lists 300,000 to 450,000 clones, about 92% occurring once. Trimming took 4 bases from V and 0 from J, leaving 6 bases between them. Germline V CDR1 and CDR2: SGHTA, FQGTGA. The CDR3 extends over 13 amino acids. One Seattle source followed patients from active infection through their disease course.

The sequenced sample consisted of peripheral blood. The clonotype was recovered from a woman in her fifties or sixties with COVID-19, enrolled during active disease. The rearrangement joins TRBV7-3 to TRBJ1-1; D call uncertain. The CDR3 DNA follows: TGTGCCAGCAGCTCTAATTTGAACACTGAAGCTTTCTTT. It translates to CASSSNLNTEAFF.